This T cell receptor beta chain was captured in a study of T cell responses to AZD1222 COVID-19 vaccine. Only in-frame clones appear in the TCRdb table, and some are missing; sequencing was by immunoSEQ multiplex PCR. The sample has 160,000 or so clones; 85% to 90% are singletons. The CDR3 length is 16 residues. The germline V gene has CDR1 KGHSH and CDR2 LQKENI. The trim removed 4 bases at V and 1 base at J, leaving 4 bases unmatched. Concerning this clone itself: Antigen specificity is unknown.

Study-wide findings and caveats: Per reports, nearly half of all spike-specific TCRs target regions that are unmutated in variants.

This sequence joins TRBV18 and TRBJ2-2; TRBD1 matches at 9 bases. This sequence originates from an adult who received the MenACWY meningococcal vaccine as a control. The material sequenced was peripheral blood, taken 28 days after the second dose of the MenACWY control vaccine. The CDR3: CASSLQDRGNTGELFF. For the CDR3, the DNA is TGTGCCAGCTCACTACAGGACAGGGGGAACACCGGGGAGCTGTTTTTT.